This T cell receptor beta chain was retrieved from a study of shared clonotypes between healthy human individuals. Study-wide background: Three CD4 naive, three CD4 memory, two CD8 naive and one CD8 memory plate were used per donor. The study, taken as a whole, reports: Naive subsets generally exceeded memory subsets in estimated richness.

Adult donors, all healthy and HIV-negative, had no recent acute infections or vaccinations. Naive CD45RA+ and memory CD45RA-negative subsets were split from CD4+ cells. There are 14 residues in the CDR3. V lost 5 bases to trimming and J lost 4 bases, with 14 bases between them. CDR1 and CDR2 (germline): SGHNT, YYREEE (reference sequence). As regards this clone: The target antigen is unknown.

Sequencing used immunoSEQ multiplex PCR; TCRdb keeps in-frame clones, though not all of them. This sample has roughly 700,000 clones, with around two thirds found just once. The genes are TRBV5-4 and TRBJ2-3, with TRBD2 as a possible D gene (5 bases). Material for sequencing was memory CD4+ T cells sorted from blood. The subset: CD45RA-negative fraction. This clonotype originated in a woman under 40 in good health. This CDR3 is CASRPVSGSDTQYF. CDR3 DNA sequence: TGTGCCAGCAGGCCTGTATCGGGGTCAGATACGCAGTATTTT.